The following is a T cell receptor (beta chain) sequence with its context. There are a few counts of this clonotype. Its target antigen remains unknown. Per-base quality was not reported, and no clone a single base away is much larger than it. Reading from cysteine to phenylalanine, the CDR3 counts 16 amino acids. Only CDR3 DNA remains: 48 bases, in frame from the first base. V and J are trimmed by 6 bases and 4 bases, and the gene matches miss 11 bases of the junction. The germline V gene sets CDR1 to SNHLY and CDR2 to FYNNEI. Instrument on record: Illumina NovaSeq 6000. TCRalpha and TCRbeta cDNA libraries were built by 5'RACE with constant-segment primers, adding sample barcodes and unique molecular identifiers. RNA was extracted from every sample with Trizol reagent. Library amplification was performed in two PCR steps, and a second sample barcode and Illumina TruSeq adapters were introduced in the second step. Sequencing of libraries was performed on an Illumina NovaSeq with 2 x 150 bp paired-end reads. The original pipeline was this. With migec v1.2.7, reads were demultiplexed and then collapsed into UMI-guided consensus sequences. Using mixcr v2.1.11, UMI consensuses were aligned to TRA and TRB V and J templates and then assembled into clonotypes. A clonotype was counted as expanded or contracted only if both edgeR and NoisET called the change significant, with noise models trained on biological replicates. For edgeR calls, the cutoffs were a false discovery rate-adjusted p below 0.01 and a log2 fold-change threshold of 1. As an exploratory analysis of dynamics, PCA with hierarchical clustering was applied to max-normalized trajectories of the 1000 most abundant clonotypes. Separately sequenced CD4+ and CD8+ repertoires were used to assign the CD4 or CD8 phenotype of responding clones. TCRdb ran its own pipeline on the public reads, namely fastp trimming at Q25 and MiXCR clone calling, and kept in-frame beta chains. Entries are consolidated by CDR3 protein sequence, retaining the most common genes and DNA. These V and J calls originate from TCRdb's pipeline instead of the authors' own analysis. This sample comprises 350,000 to 550,000 distinct CDR3 sequences, around 17% of them detected only once. The top ten hold 20% to 25% of the sample.

This entry belongs to a study of T-cell memory formation after mild COVID-19 (dated by TCRdb to the early 2020s). Describing the broader study: TCR sequence clusters from the two donors were found to be largely donor specific. In a couple of donors, T-cell clones that expanded and contracted after mild COVID-19 were tracked by sequencing TCRalpha and TCRbeta repertoires over time. Two young, previously healthy adult volunteers, one female and one male, were included in the cohort.

Results the study describes overall, beyond this receptor: Only two mild cases were covered in the study, and larger cohorts including severe cases with pre-infection samples were considered necessary. Some responding clones were found in pre-infection memory, which suggests that pre-existing cross-reactive memory T cells took part in the SARS-CoV-2 response. Contracting CD4+ clones were located mainly in the CM and EM memory subsets, whereas CD8+ clones were found to be enriched in EMRA. SARS-CoV-2 specificity was not confirmed for the second-wave clones peaking on day 37. Balanced CD4/CD8 phenotypes were observed for clones contracting from day 15 to 85, whereas a bias towards CD4+ was observed for a second wave of clones expanding from day 15 to 37.

PBMCs were isolated by Ficoll-Paque density gradient centrifugation. This receptor was obtained from a man younger than 30 who had mild COVID-19 (a few samples of this study predate the infection). The sample titles of this study are shuffled in the database, so cell type and time point are left out; the donor was told from shared clones. The V and J segments used are TRBV2 and TRBJ1-3, and 8 junction bases match TRBD1. Sequencing input: PBMCs or a T cell subset sorted from them (not recorded which). The CDR3 protein sequence reads: CASRAQGDLVGNTIYF. In nucleotides, the sequence is TGTGCCAGCAGGGCACAGGGGGATTTGGTAGGAAACACCATATATTTT.